The 11 T cell receptor beta chains below come from one sample, sequenced in a study of blood T cell repertoires in COVID-19. Data came from immunoSEQ multiplex PCR; TCRdb stores just in-frame clones and leaves some out. The table has some 100,000 clones, around four fifths seen once. The sample comprised peripheral blood. The receptors shown here come from a man between 65 and 79 years old with active or convalescent COVID-19.

This chain connects TRBV3-1 (or the pseudogene TRBV3-2) to TRBJ2-1; 11 bases fit TRBD1. In germline, CDR1 is LGHDT, CDR2 YNNKEL (reference sequence). This CDR3 region has 15 residues. The V gene end was trimmed by 6 bases and the J gene end by 4 bases; junction bases not matched to a gene: 5. The CDR3 protein is CASRRTGGWYNEQFF. The CDR3 DNA sequence: TGTGCCAGCAGACGGACAGGGGGCTGGTACAATGAGCAGTTCTTC.

The genes are TRBV24-1 and TRBJ2-3, with 8 bases lining up with TRBD2. CDR3 length: 16 amino acids. V shed 4 bases, J shed 2 bases, and the junction held 7 bases outside the gene matches. From germline, CDR1 is KGHDR and CDR2 SFDVKD. DNA of the CDR3: TGTGCCACCAGTGACCCCGGCGGGGGGATCACAGATACGCAGTATTTT. Amino acids: CATSDPGGGITDTQYF.

This chain uses TRBV27 with TRBJ1-6; TRBD1 agrees at 7 bases. This CDR3 is 14 amino acids long. CDR1 and CDR2 from the germline V gene are MNHEY and SMNVEV (reference sequence). The ends lost 6 bases at V and 6 bases at J; junction bases unmatched: 5. The CDR3, as DNA: TGTGCCAGCAGCCGGACAGGACTTAATTCACCCCTCCACTTT. Its translation is CASSRTGLNSPLHF.

The V and J genes are TRBV18 and TRBJ1-1, with D maybe TRBD1 (6 bases). Per germline, CDR1 KGHSH and CDR2 LQKENI. V was trimmed by 1 base and J by 5 bases, leaving 17 bases between them. This CDR3 region has 16 residues. The CDR3 region has the DNA TGTGCCAGCTCACCACGTATACAGGGTGAGGGTACTGAAGCTTTCTTT. Protein product: CASSPRIQGEGTEAFF.

The chain carries TRBV6-5 and TRBJ1-1; TRBD1 agrees at 7 bases. This CDR3 comprises 16 residues. V was clipped by 0 bases and J by 2 bases; unmatched bases: 6. The germline V gene has CDR1 MNHEY and CDR2 SVGAGI. CDR3 sequence (DNA): TGTGCCAGCAGTTACTCGGGACAGATTTCTAACACTGAAGCTTTCTTT. Its protein product is CASSYSGQISNTEAFF.

The genes are TRBV3-1 (or the pseudogene TRBV3-2) and TRBJ2-1; weak D call: TRBD2 (5 bases). V lost 0 bases to trimming and J lost 2 bases, with 5 bases between them. The CDR3 totals 14 residues. Germline V CDR1 and CDR2: LGHDT, YNNKEL (reference sequence). This CDR3 reads CASSQERAYNEQFF. Written as DNA, the CDR3 is TGTGCCAGCAGCCAAGAGAGGGCCTACAATGAGCAGTTCTTC.

The chain recombines TRBV6-5 with TRBJ1-2; 7 nucleotides agree with TRBD1. This CDR3 contains 15 residues. J lost 4 bases, V lost 5 bases, and 10 bases had no gene match. Germline CDR1 reads MNHEY; CDR2 reads SVGAGI. The DNA of the CDR3 is TGTGCCAGCAGTCCCGGGACAGTGAGTTTCTATGGCTACACCTTC. Its protein product is CASSPGTVSFYGYTF.

This clone has ten or more counts. The sample contains more than one DNA sequence encoding this CDR3. V is TRBV5-5 and J is TRBJ1-2, with 11 bases matching TRBD1. Germline CDR1 is SGHKS and CDR2 is YYEKEE (reference sequence). The CDR3 consists of 16 residues. V lost 4 bases to trimming and J lost 7 bases; unmatched junction nucleotides: 12. CDR3 residues: CASSLTDRGRGGGYTF. The CDR3 DNA reads as TGTGCCAGCAGCCTAACGGACAGGGGGCGCGGGGGTGGCTACACCTTC.

This sequence joins TRBV2 and TRBJ1-1; TRBD1 is a possible D gene (6 bases). Germline CDR1 reads SNHLY; CDR2 reads FYNNEI. CDR3 size: 14 residues. Deletions cut 5 bases from V and 1 base from J, with 11 bases between. The CDR3 bases are TGTGCCAGCAGTTTAGACAGGCGGAACACTGAAGCTTTCTTT. Translated, it gives CASSLDRRNTEAFF.

Written as DNA, the CDR3 is TGTGCCAGCAGTTCTCTAGCGGGGTCTGAGACCCAGTACTTC. The encoded protein is CASSSLAGSETQYF. The chain recombines TRBV28 with TRBJ2-5; 9 bases align to TRBD2. Germline assignment: CDR1 MDHEN and CDR2 SYDVKM. The CDR3 length is 14 residues. V shed 4 bases, J shed 5 bases, and the junction held 5 bases outside the gene matches.

The chain has TRBV2 and TRBJ2-2; the D gene is possibly TRBD1 (5 bases). Between the trimmed V and J ends, which lost 0 bases and 7 bases, there was a span of 24 bases. The V gene's germline CDR1 is SNHLY and CDR2 FYNNEI. This CDR3 spans 19 amino acids. The CDR3 here is CASSEALLGSWGQGGELFF. The CDR3 nucleotides are TGTGCCAGCAGTGAAGCGCTTCTAGGCAGCTGGGGCCAAGGCGGGGAGCTGTTTTTT.